These 23 T cell receptor beta chains were all obtained from the same sample, sequenced in a study of lymphopenia after photon versus proton radiotherapy (dated by TCRdb to 2018 to 2020). Preparation of the library involved the immunoSEQ multiplex PCR assay. TCRdb took over this immuneACCESS table, retaining in-frame rearrangements with V and J assigned. Such tables are incomplete; in checked studies, under half of the missing clones stem from an unresolved V gene, and the remainder is unexplained. For this sample there are some 30,000 clones; approximately 87% appear just once. The ten largest clones add up to approximately 6.5% of the sample. Sequencing was performed on peripheral blood, taken from a patient treated with photon-based radiotherapy. The receptor set was obtained from a woman aged 50 to 60 with pancreatic cancer.

V is TRBV28 and J is TRBJ2-6; D not certain. The V end was cut by 6 bases, the J end by 2 bases, with 8 bases between. The V gene's germline CDR1 is MDHEN and CDR2 SYDVKM. The CDR3 is made up of 14 amino acids. The chain's CDR3 is CASRSGAGANVLTF. Here the CDR3 DNA reads TGTGCCAGCAGATCAGGAGCTGGGGCCAACGTCCTGACTTTC.

The rearrangement uses TRBV5-4 and TRBJ2-1; TRBD1 agrees at 7 bases. The CDR3 totals 15 residues. CDR1 is SGHNT and CDR2 is YYREEE in the germline V gene (reference sequence). The junction had 10 bases not matched to a gene; V was cut back by 4 bases and J by 6 bases. CDR3 in amino acids: CASSLDRVSSNEQFF. The CDR3 DNA reads as TGTGCCAGCAGCCTCGACAGGGTTTCTAGCAATGAGCAGTTCTTC.

The sample holds one count of this clone. The gene calls are TRBV27 and TRBJ2-2, with TRBD2 identical over 10 bases. Germline V CDR1 and CDR2: MNHEY, SMNVEV (reference sequence). V lost 4 bases and J lost 3; bases outside the gene matches: 5. The CDR3 sequence is 16 residues long. CDR3 residues: CASSSSGRADTGELFF. CDR3 nucleotides: TGTGCCAGCAGTTCGAGCGGGAGGGCCGACACCGGGGAGCTGTTTTTT.

On this clone itself: The junction shows a germline mismatch at one end, possibly a read error. This chain connects TRBV5-4 to TRBJ1-2, with D uncertain. The CDR3 loop spans 11 amino acids. Germline CDR1 is SGHNT and CDR2 is YYREEE (reference sequence). In nucleotides, the CDR3 is TGTGCCAGCAGCTCTAACTCTGGCTACACCTTC. Translated, it gives CASSSNSGYTF.

The chain combines TRBV7-9 with TRBJ2-3; D may be TRBD2 (5 bases). Germline values: CDR1 SEHNR, CDR2 FQNEAQ (reference sequence). The ends were cut back, 4 bases at V and 0 bases at J, with 14 bases in the middle. This CDR3 region has 16 residues. CDR3 residues: CASSSVGGPSTDTQYF. The CDR3 nucleotides are TGTGCCAGCAGCTCTGTTGGCGGGCCGAGCACAGATACGCAGTATTTT.

The chain has TRBV14 and TRBJ2-7, with TRBD2 identical over 7 bases. This CDR3 is built from 15 residues. Germline assignment: CDR1 SGHDN and CDR2 FVKESK. Trimming cost V 2 bases and J 0 bases; bases outside gene matches: 4. Here the CDR3 reads CASSQYASGSYEQYF. DNA of the CDR3: TGTGCCAGCAGCCAATATGCTAGCGGCTCCTACGAGCAGTACTTC.

The chain joins TRBV5-1 to TRBJ2-7, with D possibly TRBD2 on 6 matching bases. CDR1 SGHRS and CDR2 YFSETQ come from the germline V gene. The CDR3 loop spans 15 amino acids. Deletions cut 5 bases from V and 0 bases from J, with 15 bases between. The CDR3 DNA reads as TGCGCCAGCAGTCTCGGGACTGATTTCTCCTACGAGCAGTACTTC. It yields the protein CASSLGTDFSYEQYF.

V and J are TRBV18 and TRBJ2-7; TRBD1 matches at 7 bases. The CDR3 loop spans 18 amino acids. The V gene end was trimmed by 3 bases and the J gene end by 0 bases; junction bases not matched to a gene: 14. CDR1 is KGHSH and CDR2 is LQKENI in the germline V gene. CDR3 in DNA: TGTGCCAGCTCACCCACTATAGACAGGGAAAAAAGCTCCTACGAGCAGTACTTC. Translated, it gives CASSPTIDREKSSYEQYF.

The rearrangement uses TRBV28 and TRBJ2-5; D not resolved. Germline V gene sequence: CDR1 MDHEN, CDR2 SYDVKM. Trimming took off 2 bases at V and 2 bases at J, with 9 bases between the two ends. This CDR3 contains 14 residues. CDR3 amino acids: CASSLTPTQETQYF. For the CDR3, the DNA is TGTGCCAGCAGTTTAACCCCTACGCAAGAGACCCAGTACTTC.

The chain is built from TRBV14 and TRBJ2-5; TRBD2 might be the D (5 bases). Trimming took 1 base from V and 7 from J, leaving 13 bases between them. This CDR3 has 14 residues. CDR1 and CDR2 (germline): SGHDN, FVKESK. The DNA for the CDR3 is TGTGCCAGCAGCCAAGGGACTCCTCCCGTGACCCAGTACTTC. Translated, it gives CASSQGTPPVTQYF. Supplemented by reference TRBV14 and TRBJ2-5, the full variable domain reads EAGVTQFPSHSVIEKGQTVTLRCDPISGHDNLYWYRRVMGKEIKFLLHFVKESKQDESGMPNNRFLAERTGGTYSTLKVQPAELEDSGVYFCASSQGTPPVTQYFGPGTRLLVL.

The rearrangement joins TRBV10-2 to TRBJ1-6, with 8 bases that match TRBD1. V gave up 6 bases and J gave up 3 bases; unmatched junction bases: 4. Germline V gives CDR1 WSHSY, CDR2 SAAADI. This CDR3 has 15 amino acids. The chain's CDR3 is CASRGTGDYNSPLHF. The DNA of the CDR3 is TGCGCCAGCAGGGGGACAGGAGACTATAATTCACCCCTCCACTTT.

The chain is built from TRBV7-2 and TRBJ2-3; TRBD1 matches 9 bases. V shed 5 bases and J 4 bases; nucleotides not matched to a gene: 4. CDR3 length: 14 residues. Germline CDR1 reads SGHTA; CDR2 reads FQGNSA. The CDR3 sequence is CASSKQGASDTQYF. DNA of the CDR3: TGTGCCAGCAGCAAACAGGGGGCGTCAGATACGCAGTATTTT.

The genes are TRBV7-2 and TRBJ2-7; possible D gene TRBD1, 6 bases. Germline assignment: CDR1 SGHTA and CDR2 FQGNSA. CDR3 length equals 12 residues. Trimming cost V 4 bases and J 2 bases, with 6 bases left between them. The chain's CDR3 is CASSWDTYEQYF. Written as DNA, the CDR3 is TGTGCCAGCAGCTGGGACACCTACGAGCAGTACTTC.

This chain links TRBV5-6 with TRBJ2-1; 8 bases agree with TRBD2. The CDR3 length is 15 residues. Germline assignment: CDR1 SGHDT and CDR2 YYEEEE. After removal of 3 bases from V and 0 bases from J, the junction contained 2 bases not matched to a gene. The CDR3 nucleotides are TGTGCCAGCAGCTATACTAGCGGCTCCTACAATGAGCAGTTCTTC. Residues: CASSYTSGSYNEQFF.

The gene calls are TRBV10-2 and TRBJ2-5; TRBD2 matches at 8 bases. With 6 bases clipped from V and 2 bases from J, the junction kept 5 bases outside the gene matches. There are 14 residues in the CDR3. Germline V gene data show CDR1 as WSHSY and CDR2 as SAAADI. The CDR3 bases are TGCGCCAGCAGACAACTAGCGGCACAAGAGACCCAGTACTTC. This gives the protein CASRQLAAQETQYF.

In regard to this clone: Other DNA sequences in this sample translate to the same CDR3. The chain recombines TRBV27 with TRBJ2-7; tentatively, D is TRBD1 (7 bases). Germline lookup yields CDR1 MNHEY and CDR2 SMNVEV (reference sequence). This CDR3 has 13 residues. CDR3 bases: TGTGCAAGTGGGCGGGACAGCTCCTACGAGCAGTACTTC. Protein: CASGRDSSYEQYF.

The chain recombines TRBV6-5 with TRBJ2-3; D may be TRBD1 (5 bases). This CDR3 comprises 15 residues. With 0 bases removed from V and 3 bases from J, the gap between germline ends came to 10 bases. Germline assignment: CDR1 MNHEY and CDR2 SVGAGI. The CDR3 region is CASSYSGQLTDTQYF. The CDR3 coding sequence is TGTGCCAGCAGTTACTCGGGGCAGCTTACAGATACGCAGTATTTT.

The chain uses TRBV5-3 and TRBJ2-7; D gene ambiguous. TRBV5-3 is placed among ORFs of uncertain function. This CDR3 is 15 amino acids long. Trimming shortened V by 4 bases and J by 0 bases, and 14 bases separated the two germline ends. CDR3 loop: CARSKQRWSSYEQYF. CDR3 in DNA: TGTGCCAGAAGCAAGCAAAGATGGAGCTCCTACGAGCAGTACTTC.

The chain is built from TRBV30 and TRBJ2-7, with 10 bases matching TRBD1. The CDR3 has 15 residues. After removal of 5 bases from V and 4 bases from J, the junction contained 11 bases not matched to a gene. Looked up from germline, CDR1 is GTSNPN and CDR2 is SVGIG (reference sequence). This CDR3 is CAWQHPTGGLYEQYF. For the CDR3, the DNA is TGTGCCTGGCAGCACCCGACAGGGGGCCTATACGAGCAGTACTTC.

In this sample, this clone turned up a few times. V usage is TRBV19 and J usage is TRBJ1-2; unclear D gene. Deletions cut 5 bases from V and 8 bases from J, with 18 bases between. CDR3 length: 14 residues. Germline values: CDR1 LNHDA, CDR2 SQIVND (reference sequence). The DNA of the CDR3 is TGTGCCAGTAGTCCACCGGATGCTCCGGGAGGCTACACCTTC. Protein sequence: CASSPPDAPGGYTF.

The chain links TRBV5-4 to TRBJ2-2; D is perhaps TRBD1 (5 bases). The CDR3 loop spans 15 amino acids. Germline V gives CDR1 SGHNT, CDR2 YYREEE (reference sequence). V was shortened by 3 bases and J by 3 bases, with 12 bases between the two germline ends. CDR3 sequence (DNA): TGTGCCAGCAGCTCCGGGCGCAGGGACACCGGGGAGCTGTTTTTT. Its translation is CASSSGRRDTGELFF.

The CDR3 sequence: CASSKRQGARQPQHF. DNA of the CDR3: TGTGCCAGCAGTAAGAGACAGGGGGCGAGGCAGCCCCAGCATTTT. The V gene is TRBV28, the J gene TRBJ1-5; 10 nucleotides line up with TRBD1. Germline assignment: CDR1 MDHEN and CDR2 SYDVKM. J gave up 7 bases and V 5 bases, and 8 bases lay outside the gene matches. The CDR3 is 15 amino acids.

This chain joins TRBV4-3 and TRBJ2-1, with 11 bases fitting TRBD2. The CDR3 is 18 residues long. The V gene end was trimmed by 1 base and the J gene end by 10 bases; junction bases not matched to a gene: 15. Germline V gene sequence: CDR1 LGHNA, CDR2 YSLEER. In DNA, the CDR3 is TGCGCCAGCAGCCAAGCTCCTTTCGCGACTAGCGGGATAAGGGAGCAGTTCTTC. Amino acids: CASSQAPFATSGIREQFF.